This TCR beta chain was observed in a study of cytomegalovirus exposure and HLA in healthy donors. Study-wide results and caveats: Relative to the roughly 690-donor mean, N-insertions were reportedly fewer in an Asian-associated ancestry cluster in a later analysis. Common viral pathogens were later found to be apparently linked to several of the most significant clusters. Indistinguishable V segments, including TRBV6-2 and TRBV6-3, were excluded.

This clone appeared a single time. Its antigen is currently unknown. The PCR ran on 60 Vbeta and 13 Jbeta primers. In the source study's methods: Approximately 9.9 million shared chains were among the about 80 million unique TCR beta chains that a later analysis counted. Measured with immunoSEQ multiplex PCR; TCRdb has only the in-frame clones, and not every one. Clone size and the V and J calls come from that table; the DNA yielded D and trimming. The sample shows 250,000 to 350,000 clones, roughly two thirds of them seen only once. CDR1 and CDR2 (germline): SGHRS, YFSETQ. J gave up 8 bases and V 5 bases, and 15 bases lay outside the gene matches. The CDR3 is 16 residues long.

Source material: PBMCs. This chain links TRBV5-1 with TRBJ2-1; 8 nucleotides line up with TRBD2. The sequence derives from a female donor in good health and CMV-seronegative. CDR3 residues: CASSSHPGTSPHEQFF. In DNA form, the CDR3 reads TGCGCCAGCAGTTCACACCCCGGGACTAGTCCCCATGAGCAGTTCTTC.